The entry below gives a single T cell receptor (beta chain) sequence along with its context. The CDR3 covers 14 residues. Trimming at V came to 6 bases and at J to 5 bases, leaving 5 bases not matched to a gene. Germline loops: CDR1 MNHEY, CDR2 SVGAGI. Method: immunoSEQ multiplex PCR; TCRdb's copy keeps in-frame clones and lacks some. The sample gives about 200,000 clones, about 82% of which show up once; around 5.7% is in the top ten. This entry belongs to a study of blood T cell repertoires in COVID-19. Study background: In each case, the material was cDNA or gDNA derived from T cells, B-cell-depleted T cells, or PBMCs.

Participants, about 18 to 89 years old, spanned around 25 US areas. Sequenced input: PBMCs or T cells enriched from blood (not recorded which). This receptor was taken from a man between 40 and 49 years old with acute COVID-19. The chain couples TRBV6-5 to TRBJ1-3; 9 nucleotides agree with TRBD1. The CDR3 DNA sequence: TGTGCCAGCAGACTGGACAGGGGACGAAACACCATATATTTT. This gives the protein CASRLDRGRNTIYF.